The 17 T cell receptor beta chains below were found in one sample sequenced in a study of human T cells and chemical hapten exposure. The time point was: patch test 3, about 24 weeks after DPC sensitization. The sample's treatment: therapeutic diphenylcyclopropenone sensitization with weekly scalp DPC. TCRdb ran MiXCR on the RACE reads and lists one entry per CDR3 protein. The sample holds approximately 97,000 distinct CDR3 sequences, roughly a quarter seen once. The material sequenced was whole blood, taken in connection with sensitization to the hapten diphenylcyclopropenone (DPC). The receptors originated from a man between 40 and 49 years old with alopecia areata. Some clones in this sample may be carry-over from other donors' samples.

The rearrangement links TRBV9 to TRBJ1-4, with D perhaps TRBD1 (6 bases). CDR1 SGDLS and CDR2 YYNGEE come from the germline V gene. This CDR3 is built from 14 residues. The germline V and J ends were trimmed by 4 bases and 8 bases, with 15 bases remaining between them. The CDR3 DNA sequence: TGTGCCAGCAGCTTACTTCCAACAGGGGAAAAACTGTTTTTT. Its protein is CASSLLPTGEKLFF. Based on the CDR3 plus reference TRBV9 and TRBJ1-4, the full variable domain is DSGVTQTPKHLITATGQRVTLRCSPRSGDLSVYWYQQSLDQGLQFLIQYYNGEERAKGNILERFSAQQFPDLHSELNLSSLELGDSALYFCASSLLPTGEKLFFGSGTQLSVL.

The chain carries TRBV12-3 or TRBV12-4 and TRBJ1-2; 7 bases fit TRBD1. Losses at the gene ends were 5 bases for V and 3 bases for J; bases not matched to a gene: 12. CDR3 size: 16 residues. The chain's CDR3 is CASSPDGTALDYGYTF. The CDR3 nucleotides are TGTGCCAGCAGTCCCGACGGGACAGCCCTAGACTATGGCTACACCTTC.

The chain employs TRBV3-1 and TRBJ2-4; a weak D match, TRBD1 (6 bases). The V gene's germline CDR1 is LGHDT and CDR2 YNNKEL (reference sequence). Trimming removed 2 bases at V and 6 bases at J, with 17 bases between. The CDR3 covers 16 residues. This CDR3 reads CASSQRGQGLRNIQYF. The CDR3 DNA follows: TGTGCCAGCAGCCAAAGAGGGCAGGGGTTACGAAACATTCAGTACTTC.

This clonotype was seen a handful of times. The V and J genes are TRBV6-6 and TRBJ2-7; a possible D gene is TRBD2 (5 bases). The V end was cut by 2 bases, the J end by 0 bases, with 8 bases between. CDR1 is MNHNY, CDR2 SVGAGI, per germline (reference sequence). The CDR3 spans 14 residues. CDR3 DNA sequence: TGTGCCAGCAGTTACCCGGGGAGCTCCTACGAGCAGTACTTC. Encoded protein: CASSYPGSSYEQYF.

This clonotype appeared many times. The rearrangement joins TRBV10-2 to TRBJ2-2, with D tentatively TRBD2 (5 bases). Germline V gene sequence: CDR1 WSHSY, CDR2 SAAADI. The CDR3 spans 12 residues. V was pared by 8 bases and J by 1 base, with 5 bases between. The CDR3 loop is CASGGNTGELFF. The CDR3 DNA reads TGCGCCAGCGGAGGGAACACCGGGGAGCTGTTTTTT.

The gene calls are TRBV4-2 and TRBJ2-7, with 8 bases aligning to TRBD2. V lost 7 bases to trimming and J lost 7 bases; unmatched junction nucleotides: 12. Germline V CDR1 and CDR2: LGHNA, YNFKEQ. This CDR3 region has 14 residues. The CDR3 nucleotides read TGTGCCAGCAAGAGGACTAGCAGGTCCTTGGAGCAGTACTTC. It encodes CASKRTSRSLEQYF.

V usage is TRBV7-9 and J usage is TRBJ1-6, with TRBD1 as a possible D gene (5 bases). Germline V CDR1 and CDR2: SEHNR, FQNEAQ (reference sequence). V was shortened by 5 bases and J by 6 bases, with 11 bases between the two germline ends. This CDR3 is 14 amino acids long. CDR3 loop: CASSQTTVNSPLHF. CDR3 nucleotide sequence: TGTGCCAGCAGCCAAACGACAGTTAATTCACCCCTCCACTTT. Together with reference TRBV7-9 and TRBJ1-6, the CDR3 gives the full variable domain: DTGVSQNPRHKITKRGQNVTFRCDPISEHNRLYWYRQTLGQGPEFLTYFQNEAQLEKSRLLSDRFSAERPKGSFSTLEIQRTEQGDSAMYLCASSQTTVNSPLHFGNGTRLTVT.

The V gene is TRBV29-1, the J gene TRBJ1-1; D gene uncertain. The V gene's germline CDR1 is SQVTM and CDR2 ANQGSEA. V was shortened by 6 bases and J by 1 base, with 12 bases between the two germline ends. This CDR3 region has 13 residues. Here the CDR3 reads CSVVIEQNTEAFF. Written as DNA, the CDR3 is TGCAGCGTGGTGATTGAACAGAACACTGAAGCTTTCTTT.

V usage is TRBV27 and J usage is TRBJ2-2; D might be TRBD2 (6 bases). Germline V gene lookup returns CDR1 MNHEY and CDR2 SMNVEV (reference sequence). This CDR3 spans 18 amino acids. V lost 3 bases, J lost 4 bases, and 21 bases lay in between. In DNA form, the CDR3 reads TGTGCCAGCAGTTTCCGGAGGGGCGGGACGGTTGGCACCGGGGAGCTGTTTTTT. Encoded protein: CASSFRRGGTVGTGELFF.

This clonotype has more than one count but fewer than ten. The rearrangement links TRBV4-2 to TRBJ2-3; D might be TRBD2 (5 bases). CDR1 is LGHNA and CDR2 is YNFKEQ in the germline V gene. CDR3 length: 17 amino acids. V lost 1 base and J lost 2, with 16 bases in between. The CDR3 here is CASSQGVVGGPTDTQYF. CDR3 in DNA: TGTGCCAGCAGCCAAGGGGTGGTTGGAGGCCCCACAGATACGCAGTATTTT.

This chain uses TRBV6-2 or TRBV6-3 with TRBJ1-5; a weak D match, TRBD1 (6 bases). Between the trimmed V and J ends, which lost 7 bases and 4 bases, there was a span of 26 bases. The CDR3 sequence is 18 residues long. Per the germline V gene, CDR1 is MNHEY and CDR2 is SVGEGT. CDR3 loop: CASNPPGETGWRNQPQHF. The CDR3 coding sequence is TGTGCCAGCAATCCACCCGGGGAAACAGGGTGGAGAAATCAGCCCCAGCATTTT.

This chain links TRBV2 with TRBJ2-1, with D possibly matching TRBD2 (7 bases). The CDR3 is 13 residues long. Trimming took 11 bases from V and 0 from J, leaving 11 bases between them. Germline V CDR1 and CDR2: SNHLY, FYNNEI. The CDR3 nucleotides are TGTGCCGGGGGGGGCGACTCCTACAATGAGCAGTTCTTC. Its translation: CAGGGDSYNEQFF.

This clonotype occurred a few times. This chain joins TRBV28 and TRBJ2-7; 9 positions agree with TRBD2. V lost 4 bases, J lost 4 bases, and 11 bases stayed unmatched. CDR1 and CDR2 from the germline V gene are MDHEN and SYDVKM. The CDR3 loop spans 16 amino acids. The CDR3 protein is CASSSPLRLAGYEQYF. CDR3 DNA sequence: TGTGCCAGCAGTTCTCCCCTCCGGCTAGCGGGGTACGAGCAGTACTTC.

This chain's CDR3 is CATKSIEDNSETQYF. The DNA of the CDR3 is TGTGCCACTAAATCGATAGAGGACAACTCGGAGACCCAGTACTTC. The chain joins TRBV10-3 to TRBJ2-5; a weak D match, TRBD1 (5 bases). This CDR3 is 15 amino acids long. Germline CDR1 ENHRY, CDR2 SYGVKD. V lost 10 bases and J 5 bases, leaving 23 bases between the germline ends.

V usage is TRBV28 and J usage is TRBJ1-5; D ambiguous. Trimming pared 7 bases from V and 6 bases from J, leaving 16 bases between. Per the germline V gene, CDR1 is MDHEN and CDR2 is SYDVKM. The CDR3 is 14 residues long. The chain's CDR3 is CASMGGFSSQPQHF. The CDR3 DNA sequence: TGTGCCAGCATGGGTGGGTTCTCAAGTCAGCCCCAGCATTTT.

The chain has TRBV27 and TRBJ1-2, with D possibly TRBD1 on 5 matching bases. The V gene's germline CDR1 is MNHEY and CDR2 SMNVEV (reference sequence). With 2 bases removed from V and 4 bases from J, the gap between germline ends came to 8 bases. This CDR3 is built from 13 residues. The DNA of the CDR3 is TGTGCCAGCAGTTTAAGACAGAGCTATGGCTACACCTTC. It is translated as CASSLRQSYGYTF.

The gene calls are TRBV18 and TRBJ1-1, with D maybe TRBD1 (5 bases). Germline CDR1 is KGHSH and CDR2 is LQKENI. The CDR3 has 15 amino acids. The V and J ends lost 6 bases and 4 bases respectively, with 18 bases between them. CDR3 residues: CASSSREGRTTEAFF. Here the CDR3 DNA reads TGTGCCAGCTCCTCCAGGGAGGGGAGGACCACTGAAGCTTTCTTT.